This T cell receptor beta chain was observed in a study of blood T cell repertoires in COVID-19. Study in general: T cells, B-cell-depleted T cells, or PBMCs supplied cDNA or gDNA.

In its sample, this clone was seen a few times. As originally analysed: Reference gene primer amplification gave estimated nucleated cell counts. Profiling relied on immunoSEQ multiplex PCR, and the TCRdb table lists in-frame clones only, not all of them. Clone size and the V and J calls come from that table; the DNA yielded D and trimming. The sample consists of 7,900 or so clones, 70% to 85% of them appearing once. The sequence was collected from a human donor in a cohort sampled during active COVID-19. The source material was peripheral blood.

In DNA form, the CDR3 reads TGTGCCAGCAGTTACTCAGAGGAGGGCGGGGAAAAACTGTTTTTT. This translates into CASSYSEEGGEKLFF. The rearrangement links TRBV6-5 to TRBJ1-4, with D uncertain. The V and J ends lost 0 bases and 8 bases respectively, with 13 bases between them. Germline values: CDR1 MNHEY, CDR2 SVGAGI. This CDR3 has 15 residues.